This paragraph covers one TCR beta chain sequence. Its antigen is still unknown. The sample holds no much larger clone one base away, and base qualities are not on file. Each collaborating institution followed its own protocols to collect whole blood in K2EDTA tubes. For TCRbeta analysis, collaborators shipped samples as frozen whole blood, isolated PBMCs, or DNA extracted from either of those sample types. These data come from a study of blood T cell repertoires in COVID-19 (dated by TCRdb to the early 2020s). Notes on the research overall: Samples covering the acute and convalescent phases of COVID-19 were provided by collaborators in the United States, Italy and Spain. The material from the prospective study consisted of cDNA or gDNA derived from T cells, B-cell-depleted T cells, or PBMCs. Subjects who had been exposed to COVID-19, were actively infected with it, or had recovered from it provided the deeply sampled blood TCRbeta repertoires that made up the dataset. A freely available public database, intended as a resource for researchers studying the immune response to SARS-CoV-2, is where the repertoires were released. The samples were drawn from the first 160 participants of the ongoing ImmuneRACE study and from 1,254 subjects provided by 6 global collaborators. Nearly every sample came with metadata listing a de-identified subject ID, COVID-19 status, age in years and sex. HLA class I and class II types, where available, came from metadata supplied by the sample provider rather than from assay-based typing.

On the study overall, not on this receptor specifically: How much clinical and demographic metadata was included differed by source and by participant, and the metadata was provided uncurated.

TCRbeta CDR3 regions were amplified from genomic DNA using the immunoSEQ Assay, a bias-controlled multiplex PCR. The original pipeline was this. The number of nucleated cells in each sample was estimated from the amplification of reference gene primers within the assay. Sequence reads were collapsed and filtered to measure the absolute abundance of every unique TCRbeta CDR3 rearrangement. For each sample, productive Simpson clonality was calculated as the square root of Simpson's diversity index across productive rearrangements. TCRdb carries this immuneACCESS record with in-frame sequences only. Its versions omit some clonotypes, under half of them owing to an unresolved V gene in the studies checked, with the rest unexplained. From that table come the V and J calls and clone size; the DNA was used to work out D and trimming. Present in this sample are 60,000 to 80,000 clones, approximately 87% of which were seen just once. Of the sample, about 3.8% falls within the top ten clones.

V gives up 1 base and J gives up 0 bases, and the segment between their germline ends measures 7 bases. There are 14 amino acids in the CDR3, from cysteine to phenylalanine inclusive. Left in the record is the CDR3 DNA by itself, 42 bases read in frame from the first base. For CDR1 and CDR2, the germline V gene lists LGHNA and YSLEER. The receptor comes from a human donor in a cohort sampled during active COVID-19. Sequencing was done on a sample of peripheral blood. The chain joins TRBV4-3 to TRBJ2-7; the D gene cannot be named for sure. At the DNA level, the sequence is TGCGCCAGCAGCCAAGGGCCCTCCTCCTACGAGCAGTACTTC. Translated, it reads CASSQGPSSYEQYF.